Below, 29 T cell receptor beta chains from the same sample are listed, as sequenced in a study of response to subunit inactivated influenza vaccine. TCRdb itself ran the RT-PCR reads through MiXCR, one entry per CDR3 protein. Of about 570,000 distinct CDR3 sequences listed, 10% to 12% are singletons. The same specimen was also included in a second study, on T cells expressing NK-cell markers. That report adds: cDNA encoding TCR beta was synthesized via 5'RACE template switching incorporating UMIs.

This material consisted of PBMCs from blood, taken on the day of vaccination. These receptors all come from a man aged 50 or older who received an inactivated influenza vaccine.

This clonotype was seen more than once but under ten times. This chain joins TRBV5-1 and TRBJ1-1; D remains ambiguous. Trimming cost V 4 bases and J 0 bases, with 16 bases left between them. Germline CDR1 and CDR2: SGHRS and YFSETQ. CDR3 length: 16 residues. CDR3 sequence: CASSRHPAVMNTEAFF. DNA of the CDR3: TGCGCCAGCAGCCGACATCCGGCAGTAATGAACACTGAAGCTTTCTTT.

The chain is built from TRBV20-1 and TRBJ2-3; D perhaps matches TRBD2 (6 bases). This CDR3 has 19 residues. The V end was cut by 0 bases, the J end by 2 bases, with 24 bases between. The germline V gene has CDR1 DFQATT and CDR2 SNEGSKA (reference sequence). CDR3 in amino acids: CSARDAARSYPGLTDTQYF. CDR3 DNA sequence: TGCAGTGCTAGAGATGCCGCAAGATCCTACCCGGGACTCACAGATACGCAGTATTTT.

The V call is TRBV12-3 or TRBV12-4, the J call TRBJ1-4; D perhaps matches TRBD1 (5 bases). The CDR3 runs 15 residues. V gave up 8 bases and J gave up 5 bases, with 18 bases separating them. The CDR3 here is CASAPVGARNEKLFF. The CDR3 bases are TGTGCCAGCGCACCTGTCGGGGCCAGGAATGAAAAACTGTTTTTT.

This clonotype appeared a few times. The chain uses TRBV4-2 and TRBJ1-1; a possible D gene is TRBD1 (5 bases). Germline V gene sequence: CDR1 LGHNA, CDR2 YNFKEQ. CDR3 length: 14 residues. Trimming cost V 0 bases and J 6 bases, with 11 bases left between them. CDR3 DNA: TGTGCCAGCAGCCAAGACAGGGAAACGGCTGAAGCTTTCTTT. As protein: CASSQDRETAEAFF.

The chain is built from TRBV7-9 and TRBJ2-7; TRBD1 agrees at 12 bases. The CDR3 contains 17 residues. Trimming took 3 bases from V and 4 from J; bases not matched to a gene: 10. Germline-derived CDR1 and CDR2 are SEHNR and FQNEAQ (reference sequence). This CDR3 reads CASSLEPGQGASYEQYF. As DNA, the CDR3 is TGTGCCAGCAGCTTGGAACCGGGACAGGGGGCGTCTTACGAGCAGTACTTC.

There are many counts of this clonotype. The CDR3 loop is CASSQEPPRRMNTEAFF. CDR3 sequence (DNA): TGCGCCAGCAGCCAGGAGCCCCCGCGGCGGATGAACACTGAAGCTTTCTTT. This chain connects TRBV4-3 to TRBJ1-1; D remains ambiguous. CDR1 LGHNA and CDR2 YSLEER come from the germline V gene. This CDR3 has 17 residues. V was shortened by 3 bases and J by 0 bases, with 17 bases between the two germline ends.

This clonotype was picked up one time. The rearrangement joins TRBV6-1 to TRBJ2-3, with TRBD1 matching over 7 bases. The CDR3 consists of 15 residues. V lost 6 bases and J lost 0; bases outside the gene matches: 6. CDR1 and CDR2 (germline): MNHNS, SASEGT. The CDR3: CASRNDRVSTDTQYF. DNA for the CDR3: TGTGCCAGCAGAAATGACAGGGTTAGCACAGATACGCAGTATTTT.

This clonotype occurred a few times. The chain combines TRBV6-2 or TRBV6-3 with TRBJ2-7; D unresolved. CDR3 length: 14 amino acids. Germline V gives CDR1 MNHEY, CDR2 SVGEGT. V lost 1 base to trimming and J lost 2 bases, with 9 bases between them. The CDR3 region has the DNA TGTGCCAGCAGTTACTTGGCCTGGACCTACGAGCAGTACTTC. This gives the protein CASSYLAWTYEQYF.

This chain connects TRBV3-1 to TRBJ2-1, with TRBD1 matching over 9 bases. Germline V gene data show CDR1 as LGHDT and CDR2 as YNNKEL (reference sequence). Trimming removed 1 base from V and 3 bases from J; junction bases left unmatched: 16. The CDR3 totals 20 residues. DNA of the CDR3: TGTGCCAGCAGCCAAGCCGCCCCCACGGACAGGGGAGCCGACTACAATGAGCAGTTCTTC. Protein: CASSQAAPTDRGADYNEQFF.

This clonotype turned up a few times. The chain links TRBV7-8 to TRBJ2-7; TRBD1 aligns across 7 bases. CDR3 length equals 14 residues. Trimming cost V 3 bases and J 4 bases; bases outside gene matches: 6. Per germline, CDR1 SGHVS and CDR2 FQNEAQ. This CDR3 is CASSFPDRRYEQYF. The CDR3 DNA is TGTGCCAGCAGCTTCCCGGACAGGCGGTACGAGCAGTACTTC. Filled out from reference TRBV7-8 and TRBJ2-7, the complete variable domain reads GAGVSQSPRYKVAKRGQDVALRCDPISGHVSLFWYQQALGQGPEFLTYFQNEAQLDKSGLPSDRFFAERPEGSVSTLKIQRTQQEDSAVYLCASSFPDRRYEQYFGPGTRLTVT.

This chain connects TRBV24-1 to TRBJ2-7; tentatively, D is TRBD1 or TRBD2 (5 bases each). CDR3 length: 14 amino acids. CDR1 and CDR2 (germline): KGHDR, SFDVKD. V was trimmed by 4 bases and J by 0 bases, leaving 9 bases between them. The CDR3 loop is CATSDGTHSYEQYF. For the CDR3, the DNA is TGTGCCACCAGTGACGGGACCCACTCCTACGAGCAGTACTTC.

In this sample, this clonotype turned up many times. The chain carries TRBV20-1 and TRBJ2-7; TRBD1 matches at 8 bases. CDR1 is DFQATT and CDR2 is SNEGSKA in the germline V gene (reference sequence). The CDR3 extends over 15 amino acids. Trimming cost V 5 bases and J 0 bases; bases outside gene matches: 9. CDR3 coding DNA: TGCAGTGCTCGCCTCCGGGACAGGAGCTCCTACGAGCAGTACTTC. It is translated as CSARLRDRSSYEQYF.

The CDR3 coding sequence is TGTGCCAGCAGCCTACAGACTTACAATGAGCAGTTCTTC. It encodes CASSLQTYNEQFF. The chain carries TRBV14 and TRBJ2-1; D uncertain. CDR3 size: 13 residues. Germline V gene sequence: CDR1 SGHDN, CDR2 FVKESK. V was clipped by 4 bases and J by 4 bases, with 8 bases between them.

This clonotype was detected a few times. J is TRBJ2-7 and V is TRBV4-3, with D maybe TRBD1 (6 bases). The germline V gene encodes CDR1 LGHNA and CDR2 YSLEER. V was shortened by 0 bases and J by 0 bases, with 9 bases between the two germline ends. The CDR3 consists of 15 residues. The CDR3 DNA sequence: TGCGCCAGCAGCCAAGACACAGGGAACTCCTACGAGCAGTACTTC. Translation: CASSQDTGNSYEQYF.

A few counts support this clonotype. The J gene is TRBJ1-1, the V gene TRBV5-1, with 10 positions matching TRBD1. Germline CDR1 and CDR2: SGHRS and YFSETQ. J lost 7 bases, V lost 4 bases, and 10 bases had no gene match. The CDR3 length is 15 residues. CDR3 protein: CASSRTGTGAFEAFF. The CDR3 coding sequence is TGCGCCAGCAGCCGTACCGGGACAGGGGCGTTTGAAGCTTTCTTT.

The chain joins TRBV15 to TRBJ2-2; 9 bases align to TRBD1. CDR1 is LNHNV and CDR2 is YYDKDF in the germline V gene (reference sequence). V was clipped by 2 bases and J by 3 bases; unmatched bases: 4. The CDR3 runs 16 residues. The CDR3 DNA reads as TGTGCCACCAGCAGATTGGACAGGGGAGACACCGGGGAGCTGTTTTTT. As protein: CATSRLDRGDTGELFF.

The table lists this clonotype with a few counts. The V call is TRBV7-2, the J call TRBJ2-7; D unclear. Per germline, CDR1 SGHTA and CDR2 FQGNSA. The CDR3 covers 16 residues. V lost 5 bases and J 7 bases, leaving 24 bases between the germline ends. The CDR3 reads CASSPLPAVDLGEQYF. The DNA for the CDR3 is TGTGCCAGCAGCCCTTTGCCGGCGGTTGATTTAGGGGAGCAGTACTTC.

The chain joins TRBV20-1 to TRBJ2-2; a weak D match, TRBD2 (6 bases). The V end was cut by 2 bases, the J end by 3 bases, with 22 bases between. Germline CDR1 is DFQATT and CDR2 is SNEGSKA (reference sequence). The CDR3 spans 18 residues. CDR3 DNA: TGCAGTGCTAGATCCTCCGGAGGTGGCGGGACCTACACCGGGGAGCTGTTTTTT. As protein: CSARSSGGGGTYTGELFF.

This clonotype occurred a few times. The chain couples TRBV4-3 to TRBJ2-2, with a tentative D call TRBD2 (5 bases). Germline V gene data show CDR1 as LGHNA and CDR2 as YSLEER. CDR3 length equals 13 residues. V gave up 3 bases and J gave up 6 bases, with 8 bases separating them. The CDR3 DNA reads TGCGCCAGCAGCCAGTTCGGGGCCGGGGAGCTGTTTTTT. The encoded protein is CASSQFGAGELFF.

V gene TRBV7-9 combines with J gene TRBJ1-1; D gene uncertain. CDR3 length: 15 residues. Trimming cost V 3 bases and J 1 base, with 12 bases left between them. The germline gives CDR1 SEHNR, CDR2 FQNEAQ (reference sequence). CDR3 protein: CASSFWPSGNTEAFF. In DNA, the CDR3 is TGTGCCAGCAGCTTTTGGCCAAGCGGGAACACTGAAGCTTTCTTT.

The chain joins TRBV4-1 to TRBJ2-1; the match to TRBD2 covers 9 bases. Per germline, CDR1 MGHRA and CDR2 YSYEKL. The J segment lost 5 bases and the V segment lost 1 base, leaving 6 bases of the junction unmatched. The CDR3 runs 16 residues. CDR3 in DNA: TGCGCCAGCAGCCAAGGGCCAGCGGGGGGCCACAATGAGCAGTTCTTC. As protein: CASSQGPAGGHNEQFF.

This chain uses TRBV4-2 with TRBJ2-5, with TRBD2 as a possible D gene (5 bases). This CDR3 has 15 amino acids. CDR1 is LGHNA and CDR2 is YNFKEQ in the germline V gene. V lost 0 bases, J lost 1 base, and 9 bases lay in between. CDR3 in DNA: TGTGCCAGCAGCCAAGATCGCGGGTTCCAAGAGACCCAGTACTTC. Translation: CASSQDRGFQETQYF.

This clonotype was detected a few times. V gene TRBV6-2 or TRBV6-3 combines with J gene TRBJ2-1, with 10 bases lining up with TRBD2. V gave up 4 bases and J gave up 8 bases; unmatched junction bases: 5. The CDR3 has 14 residues. Per germline, CDR1 MNHEY and CDR2 SVGEGT. This CDR3 is CASSSLAGGDEQFF. The CDR3 DNA is TGTGCCAGCAGTTCCTTAGCGGGAGGTGATGAGCAGTTCTTC.

V and J are TRBV12-3 or TRBV12-4 and TRBJ2-2; D is undetermined. V lost 3 bases and J 7 bases, leaving 12 bases between the germline ends. The CDR3 runs to 14 residues. CDR3 sequence (DNA): TGTGCCAGCAGTTTCGACATAATATACGGGGAGCTGTTTTTT. This codes for CASSFDIIYGELFF.

This clonotype was found a few times. The chain joins TRBV19 to TRBJ1-5; D is ambiguous. The CDR3 consists of 13 residues. Germline V lookup: CDR1 LNHDA, CDR2 SQIVND (reference sequence). V was shortened by 6 bases and J by 3 bases, with 9 bases between the two germline ends. The CDR3 nucleotides read TGTGCCAGTAGGGGCCAGTTCAATCAGCCCCAGCATTTT. Amino acid sequence: CASRGQFNQPQHF.

This clonotype was counted between two and nine times. CDR3 protein: CASSLEGGRNTEAFF. Here the CDR3 DNA reads TGTGCCAGCAGCCTAGAGGGGGGGCGGAACACTGAAGCTTTCTTT. The J gene is TRBJ1-1, the V gene TRBV7-8; tentatively, D is TRBD1 (6 bases). Per germline, CDR1 SGHVS and CDR2 FQNEAQ. V gave up 5 bases and J gave up 1 base, with 14 bases separating them. There are 15 residues in the CDR3.

The chain carries TRBV9 and TRBJ2-5, with TRBD1 matching over 7 bases. The CDR3 has 15 residues. In germline, CDR1 is SGDLS, CDR2 YYNGEE. Losses at the gene ends were 0 bases for V and 2 bases for J; bases not matched to a gene: 4. The CDR3 DNA follows: TGTGCCAGCAGCGTAGATCCGGGACAGCAAGAGACCCAGTACTTC. This encodes CASSVDPGQQETQYF.

This clonotype was detected only a few times. This rearrangement joins TRBV5-1 to TRBJ2-7; D not certain. With 6 bases removed from V and 8 bases from J, the gap between germline ends came to 21 bases. CDR1 and CDR2 (germline): SGHRS, YFSETQ. This CDR3 comprises 14 residues. Written as DNA, the CDR3 is TGCGCCAGCAAAAACGCCGCCCCGTTTGACCAGCAGTACTTC. It translates to CASKNAAPFDQQYF.

The chain employs TRBV5-1 and TRBJ2-5; 7 nucleotides match TRBD2. V shed 6 bases, J shed 2 bases, and the junction held 10 bases outside the gene matches. Germline V gene data show CDR1 as SGHRS and CDR2 as YFSETQ. The CDR3 length is 15 residues. The DNA for the CDR3 is TGCGCCAGCACCTCTACGGGGGGACCTCAAGAGACCCAGTACTTC. It translates to CASTSTGGPQETQYF.